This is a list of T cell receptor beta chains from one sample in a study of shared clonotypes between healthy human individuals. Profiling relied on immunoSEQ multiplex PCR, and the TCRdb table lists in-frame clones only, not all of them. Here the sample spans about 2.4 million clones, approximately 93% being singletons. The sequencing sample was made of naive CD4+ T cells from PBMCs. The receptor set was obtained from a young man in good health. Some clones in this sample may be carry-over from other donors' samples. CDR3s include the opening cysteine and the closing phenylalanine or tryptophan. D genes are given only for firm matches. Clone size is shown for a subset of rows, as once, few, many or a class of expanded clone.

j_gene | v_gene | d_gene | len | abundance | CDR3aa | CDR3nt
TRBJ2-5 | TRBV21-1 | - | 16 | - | CASSSGRGSFGETQYF | TGTGCCAGCAGCTCTGGGCGGGGTTCATTTGGGGAGACCCAGTACTTC
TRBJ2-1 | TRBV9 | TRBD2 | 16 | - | CASSVEGGRAGSEQFF | TGTGCCAGCAGCGTAGAAGGCGGGAGGGCCGGGAGTGAGCAGTTCTTC
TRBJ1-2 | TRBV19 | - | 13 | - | CASRKGGNYGYTF | TGTGCCAGTAGGAAAGGAGGAAACTATGGCTACACCTTC
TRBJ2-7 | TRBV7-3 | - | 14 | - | CASSLDGEPYEQYF | TGTGCCAGCAGCTTAGATGGCGAACCTTACGAGCAGTACTTC
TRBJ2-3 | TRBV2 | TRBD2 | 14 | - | CAIRLAGHTDTQYF | TGTGCCATTCGACTAGCGGGACACACAGATACGCAGTATTTT
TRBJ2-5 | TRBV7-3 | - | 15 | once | CASSSGRNRQETQYF | TGTGCCAGCAGCTCCGGACGGAACAGGCAAGAGACCCAGTACTTC
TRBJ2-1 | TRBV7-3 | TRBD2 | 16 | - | CASSLTGASGRQGQFF | TGTGCCAGCAGCTTAACAGGGGCTAGCGGGAGGCAGGGGCAGTTCTTC
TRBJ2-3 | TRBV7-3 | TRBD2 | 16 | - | CASSPRFSGAPDTQYF | TGTGCCAGCAGCCCTCGATTTAGCGGGGCCCCGGATACGCAGTATTTT
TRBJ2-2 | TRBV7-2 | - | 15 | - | CASSPGHPNTGELFF | TGTGCCAGCAGCCCGGGACATCCTAACACCGGGGAGCTGTTTTTT
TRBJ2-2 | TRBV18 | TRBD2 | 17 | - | CASSPLMTSANTGELFF | TGTGCCAGCTCACCGCTAATGACTAGCGCGAACACCGGGGAGCTGTTTTTT
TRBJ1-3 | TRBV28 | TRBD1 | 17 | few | CASSTALDRGSGNTIYF | TGTGCCAGCAGTACGGCCCTGGACAGGGGATCAGGAAACACCATATATTTT
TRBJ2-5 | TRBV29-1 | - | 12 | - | CSVEQPQETQYF | TGCAGCGTTGAACAGCCACAGGAGACCCAGTACTTC
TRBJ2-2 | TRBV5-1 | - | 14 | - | CASSLSLGTGELFF | TGCGCCAGCAGCTTGAGTTTGGGAACCGGGGAGCTGTTTTTT
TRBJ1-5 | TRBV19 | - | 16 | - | CASSIARGSSNQPQHF | TGTGCCAGTAGTATAGCTCGGGGGTCGAGCAATCAGCCCCAGCATTTT
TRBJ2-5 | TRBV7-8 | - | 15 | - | CASSLARGRGGTQYF | TGTGCCAGCAGCTTAGCGCGGGGTAGGGGGGGGACCCAGTACTTC
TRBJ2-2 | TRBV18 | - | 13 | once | CASSPIYTGELFF | TGTGCCAGCTCACCCATTTACACCGGGGAGCTGTTTTTT
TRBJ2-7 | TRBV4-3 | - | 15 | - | CASSQDYGGPYEQYF | TGCGCCAGCAGCCAAGATTATGGGGGACCCTACGAGCAGTACTTC
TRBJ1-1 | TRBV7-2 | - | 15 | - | CASSSAGWADTEAFF | TGTGCCAGCAGCTCCGCCGGATGGGCCGACACTGAAGCTTTCTTT
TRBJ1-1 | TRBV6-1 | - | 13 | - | CASSDEEGTEAFF | TGTGCCAGCAGTGATGAGGAGGGCACTGAAGCTTTCTTT
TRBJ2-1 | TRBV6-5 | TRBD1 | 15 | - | CASSYAPRDSNEQFF | TGTGCCAGCAGTTACGCCCCTCGGGACAGCAATGAGCAGTTCTTC
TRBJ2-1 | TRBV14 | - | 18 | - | CASSQNVGVWGPADEQFF | TGTGCCAGCAGCCAAAATGTAGGTGTCTGGGGCCCTGCCGATGAGCAGTTCTTC
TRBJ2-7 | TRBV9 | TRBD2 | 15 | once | CASSVGASGIPWLYF | TGTGCCAGCAGCGTAGGGGCTAGCGGGATCCCTTGGCTGTACTTC
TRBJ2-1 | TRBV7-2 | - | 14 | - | CASSFSGGPVQQFF | TGTGCCAGCAGCTTCTCGGGCGGGCCAGTACAGCAGTTCTTC
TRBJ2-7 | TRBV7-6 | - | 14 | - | CASSLMRSSYEQYF | TGTGCCAGCAGCTTAATGAGGAGCTCCTACGAGCAGTACTTC
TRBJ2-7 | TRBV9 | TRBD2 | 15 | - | CASSTGLAGTYEQYF | TGTGCCAGCAGCACCGGACTAGCGGGAACCTACGAGCAGTACTTC
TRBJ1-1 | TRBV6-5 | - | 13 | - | CASSPGGHTEAFF | TGTGCCAGCAGTCCCGGAGGTCACACTGAAGCTTTCTTT
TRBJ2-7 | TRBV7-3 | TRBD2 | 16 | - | CASSLGTSGRMGEQYF | TGTGCCAGCAGCCTCGGGACTAGCGGGAGAATGGGCGAGCAGTACTTC
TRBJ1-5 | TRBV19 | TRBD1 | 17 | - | CASSMISDRFLNQPQHF | TGTGCCAGTAGTATGATTTCGGACAGGTTTCTCAATCAGCCCCAGCATTTT
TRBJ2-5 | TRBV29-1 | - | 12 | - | CSVGSGWETQYF | TGCAGCGTTGGTAGCGGATGGGAGACCCAGTACTTC
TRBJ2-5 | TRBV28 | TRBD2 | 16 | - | CASSLRAGGKRETQYF | TGTGCCAGCAGTTTACGGGCGGGAGGGAAGAGAGAGACCCAGTACTTC
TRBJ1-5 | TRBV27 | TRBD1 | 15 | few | CASRPTGGGYQPQHF | TGTGCCAGCAGGCCGACAGGGGGAGGATATCAGCCCCAGCATTTT
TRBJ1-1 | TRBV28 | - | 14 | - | CASSLWVGNTEAFF | TGTGCCAGCAGTTTATGGGTCGGTAACACTGAAGCTTTCTTT
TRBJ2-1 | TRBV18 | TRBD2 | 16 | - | CASSPSYLAAYNEQFF | TGTGCCAGCTCCCCATCCTATCTAGCGGCCTACAATGAGCAGTTCTTC
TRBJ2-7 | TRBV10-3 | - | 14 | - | CAIRVGQGGYEQYF | TGTGCCATCCGGGTGGGGCAGGGTGGTTACGAGCAGTACTTC
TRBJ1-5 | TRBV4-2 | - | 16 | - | CASSQDRVGSNQPQHF | TGTGCCAGCAGCCAAGATCGGGTAGGTAGCAATCAGCCCCAGCATTTT
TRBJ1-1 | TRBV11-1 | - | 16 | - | CASSLVGGPLRTEAFF | TGTGCCAGCAGCTTAGTTGGGGGGCCGCTTCGCACTGAAGCTTTCTTT
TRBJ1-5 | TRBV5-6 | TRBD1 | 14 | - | CASSLDRANQPQHF | TGTGCCAGCAGCCTGGACAGGGCTAATCAGCCCCAGCATTTT
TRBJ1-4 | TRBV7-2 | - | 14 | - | CASSFQGLQEKLFF | TGTGCCAGCAGCTTTCAGGGGCTCCAAGAAAAACTGTTTTTT
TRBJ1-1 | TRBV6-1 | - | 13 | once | CASSEVGYTEAFF | TGTGCCAGCAGTGAGGTGGGCTACACTGAAGCTTTCTTT
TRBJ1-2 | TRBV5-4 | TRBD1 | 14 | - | CASSPGTGLGGYTF | TGTGCCAGCAGCCCTGGGACAGGGCTTGGGGGCTACACCTTC
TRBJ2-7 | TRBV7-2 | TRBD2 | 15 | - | CASSFPGLAAYEQYF | TGTGCCAGCAGCTTTCCGGGACTAGCGGCCTACGAGCAGTACTTC
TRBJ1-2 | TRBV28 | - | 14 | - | CASSLNVVPYGYTF | TGTGCCAGCAGTTTGAATGTAGTTCCCTATGGCTACACCTTC